This T cell receptor (beta chain) derives from a study of T cells in localized non-small cell lung cancer. General study points: Because sequencing included only one region (of the tumor), heterogeneity remains possible. Adjacent lung held a median roughly 50 of the top 100 tumor clones. Longer overall survival was linked to higher blood T cell density. Among the tissues sampled, uninvolved adjacent lung had the highest T cell clonality, above tumor.

Assay used: immunoSEQ multiplex PCR; TCRdb lists only in-frame clones, some missing. The sample records 7,500 to 10,000 clones, about 44% being singletons. V was pared by 0 bases and J by 5 bases, with 7 bases of the junction left unmatched. The CDR3 loop spans 17 amino acids. CDR1 ENHRY and CDR2 SYGVKD come from the germline V gene. There are a few counts of this clone. The antigen remains undetermined. The DNA ends 1 residue before the CDR3 does, and the rest of the CDR3 is filled in from the germline J gene. This specimen consisted of lymph node tissue, obtained before any cancer treatment. J is TRBJ2-5 and V is TRBV10-3; 12 bases align to TRBD1. This clonotype was sampled from a woman aged 35 to 70 with stage I lung adenocarcinoma. The CDR3 region is CAISESAGTGGAETQYF. The sequenced part of the CDR3 DNA is TGTGCCATCAGTGAGTCGGCCGGGACAGGGGGCGCGGAGACCCAGTAC.